The 14 T cell receptor beta chains in this list originate from one sample, sequenced in a study of shared clonotypes between healthy human individuals. Clones were sequenced by immunoSEQ multiplex PCR, and TCRdb holds only the in-frame ones, with some missing. The sample lists over a million clones; roughly 95% were seen once. The sample taken for sequencing was naive CD4+ T cells sorted from blood. Subset denoted: CD45RA+ positively selected. These receptors all stem from a man aged 25 to 45 in good health.

The DNA for the CDR3 is TGCGCCAGCAGCTCGACGACAGGGGAAAAACTGTTTTTT. It specifies CASSSTTGEKLFF. V gene TRBV5-1 combines with J gene TRBJ1-4, with 7 bases that match TRBD1. CDR1 and CDR2 (germline): SGHRS, YFSETQ. The CDR3 extends over 13 amino acids. Trimming cost V 3 bases and J 8 bases; bases outside gene matches: 4. Filled out from reference TRBV5-1 and TRBJ1-4, the complete variable domain reads KAGVTQTPRYLIKTRGQQVTLSCSPISGHRSVSWYQQTPGQGLQFLFEYFSETQRNKGNFPGRFSGRQFSNSRSEMNVSTLELGDSALYLCASSSTTGEKLFFGSGTQLSVL.

CDR3 sequence (DNA): TGCGCCAGCAGCTTGGCCATTGTGGAAGGGAGGGAGACCCAGTACTTC. Residues: CASSLAIVEGRETQYF. The V gene is TRBV5-1, the J gene TRBJ2-5; TRBD2 is a possible D gene (6 bases). Germline V gene sequence: CDR1 SGHRS, CDR2 YFSETQ. This CDR3 region has 16 residues. The germline V and J ends were trimmed by 0 bases and 5 bases, with 17 bases remaining between them. Based on the CDR3 plus reference TRBV5-1 and TRBJ2-5, the full variable domain is KAGVTQTPRYLIKTRGQQVTLSCSPISGHRSVSWYQQTPGQGLQFLFEYFSETQRNKGNFPGRFSGRQFSNSRSEMNVSTLELGDSALYLCASSLAIVEGRETQYFGPGTRLLVL.

V and J are TRBV2 and TRBJ2-1; D might be TRBD2 (6 bases). From germline, CDR1 is SNHLY and CDR2 FYNNEI. CDR3 size: 16 residues. V shed 7 bases and J shed 6 bases, with 22 bases lying between them. The CDR3 DNA sequence: TGTGCCAGCAAGGGGAACAGCGCGGGGTTGGGCAATGAGCAGTTCTTC. Protein: CASKGNSAGLGNEQFF.

This sequence joins TRBV5-1 and TRBJ1-2, with a tentative D call TRBD1 (5 bases). Looked up from germline, CDR1 is SGHRS and CDR2 is YFSETQ. The CDR3 runs 15 residues. Trimming removed 0 bases from V and 2 bases from J, with 11 bases in between. This chain's CDR3 is CASSLGYDSNYGYTF. The CDR3 DNA reads as TGCGCCAGCAGCTTGGGATATGACAGCAACTATGGCTACACCTTC.

A note on this clone: The sample carries other DNA sequences with the same CDR3. V usage is TRBV28 and J usage is TRBJ2-7; D not resolved. The CDR3 is 11 amino acids. Deletions cut 4 bases from V and 3 bases from J, with 4 bases between. Germline CDR1 MDHEN, CDR2 SYDVKM. DNA of the CDR3: TGTGCCAGCAGTTCCCTCTACGAGCAGTACTTC. This translates into CASSSLYEQYF. Filled out from reference TRBV28 and TRBJ2-7, the complete variable domain reads DVKVTQSSRYLVKRTGEKVFLECVQDMDHENMFWYRQDPGLGLRLIYFSYDVKMKEKGDIPEGYSVSREKKERFSLILESASTNQTSMYLCASSSLYEQYFGPGTRLTVT.

The rearrangement joins TRBV4-3 to TRBJ2-7; 9 bases map to TRBD1. Trimming took 4 bases from V and 2 from J; bases not matched to a gene: 3. CDR1 LGHNA and CDR2 YSLEER come from the germline V gene. This CDR3 spans 14 amino acids. CDR3: CASSRTGATYEQYF. The CDR3 DNA follows: TGCGCCAGCAGCCGGACAGGGGCCACCTACGAGCAGTACTTC.

CDR3 in DNA: TGTGCCAGCGGTGCAGGGAGCACAGATACGCAGTATTTT. It encodes CASGAGSTDTQYF. The chain uses TRBV2 and TRBJ2-3, with a tentative D call TRBD1 (5 bases). Germline V gives CDR1 SNHLY, CDR2 FYNNEI. This CDR3 contains 13 residues. Between the trimmed V and J ends, which lost 8 bases and 0 bases, there was a span of 9 bases.

CDR3 residues: CVRSRSASGYEQYF. The CDR3 DNA reads as TGTGTCAGAAGCCGAAGTGCGTCAGGATACGAGCAGTACTTC. The chain is built from TRBV7-5 and TRBJ2-7; TRBD1 is the table's D call, not checked against the DNA. TRBV7-5 counts as a pseudogene. The CDR3 extends over 14 amino acids.

This chain joins TRBV28 and TRBJ1-1; D is ambiguous. The CDR3 is 15 amino acids. Germline CDR1 MDHEN, CDR2 SYDVKM. Trimming removed 7 bases at V and 1 base at J, with 16 bases between. CDR3 sequence: CASTRTGGQNTEAFF. Here the CDR3 DNA reads TGTGCCAGCACCCGGACTGGTGGGCAGAACACTGAAGCTTTCTTT.

J is TRBJ2-7 and V is TRBV5-5, with D hard to call. Trimming cost V 1 base and J 2 bases, with 10 bases left between them. The germline V gene has CDR1 SGHKS and CDR2 YYEKEE (reference sequence). The CDR3 is 14 residues long. The CDR3 sequence: CASSLLSVTYEQYF. CDR3 nucleotides: TGTGCCAGCAGCTTGTTGTCAGTAACCTACGAGCAGTACTTC.

This clone was counted once. The gene calls are TRBV18 and TRBJ2-3; D perhaps matches TRBD1 (6 bases). With 2 bases removed from V and 2 bases from J, the gap between germline ends came to 14 bases. This CDR3 is built from 16 residues. The germline V gene encodes CDR1 KGHSH and CDR2 LQKENI. CDR3 amino acids: CASSPAPSGVTDTQYF. The CDR3 DNA sequence: TGTGCCAGCTCACCAGCCCCGTCAGGGGTCACAGATACGCAGTATTTT.

Here the CDR3 reads CASSVAPGLAGERGQETQYF. CDR3 in DNA: TGTGCCAGCAGCGTTGCACCGGGACTAGCGGGAGAGAGAGGGCAAGAGACCCAGTACTTC. The J gene is TRBJ2-5, the V gene TRBV9; 14 bases line up with TRBD2. V trimming: 2 bases; J trimming: 2 bases; junction bases outside the gene matches: 14. Germline lookup yields CDR1 SGDLS and CDR2 YYNGEE. CDR3 size: 20 residues.

V gene TRBV25-1 combines with J gene TRBJ2-7; 13 positions agree with TRBD2. Per germline, CDR1 MGHDK and CDR2 SYGVNS. The CDR3 contains 15 residues. V lost 4 bases to trimming and J lost 6 bases; unmatched junction nucleotides: 6. The CDR3, as DNA: TGTGCCAGCAGTGGGTCGGGACTAGCGGGATCCGAGCAGTACTTC. This translates into CASSGSGLAGSEQYF.

V is TRBV11-3 and J is TRBJ2-1; D may be TRBD1 (5 bases). The V end was cut by 2 bases, the J end by 8 bases, with 19 bases between. This CDR3 region has 16 residues. Germline loops: CDR1 SGHNT, CDR2 YENEEA. The CDR3 DNA reads as TGTGCCAGCAGCTTAAACACTTGGGCAGGGCTGGATGAGCAGTTCTTC. Translated, it gives CASSLNTWAGLDEQFF.